A single TCR beta chain is shown here with its context. Antigen specificity is unknown. For every donor, a draw yielded 8.5 to 10 milliliters of peripheral blood. These data belong to a study of blood T cells in healthy people across ages. Findings and limits, study-wide: CMV status of donors was not determined, possibly confounding expanded clonotype changes. Conclusively comparing naive with antigen-experienced cells was impossible with unsorted PBMCs.

The authors ran a second PCR of roughly 6 to 12 cycles using a sample-barcoded 5' primer and a J-beta primer mix. Each sample yielded at least 3 million CDR3-containing paired-end reads. Each CDR3 protein gets one entry after TCRdb re-called the 5' RACE reads with MiXCR. The sample lists under 2,000,000 distinct CDR3 sequences; approximately 50% were seen once. The trim removed 3 bases at V and 6 bases at J, leaving 7 bases unmatched. CDR3 size: 15 residues. Germline V gene sequence: CDR1 SEHNR, CDR2 FQNEAQ (reference sequence). The J gene is TRBJ2-1, the V gene TRBV7-9, with 8 bases identical to TRBD2. The sequence was obtained from a woman aged 40 to 50 in good health. What was sequenced was blood. The DNA of the CDR3 is TGTGCCAGCAGCTTTCGGGGGGGCCTCGGCAATGAGCAGTTCTTC. Protein: CASSFRGGLGNEQFF.